Below, 22 T cell receptor beta chains from the same sample are listed, as sequenced in a study of T cell responses to AZD1222 COVID-19 vaccine. Clones were read by immunoSEQ multiplex PCR, and TCRdb kept only the in-frame ones, dropping some. Among 150,000 or so clones listed, approximately 93% were seen once. The starting material was peripheral blood, obtained on day 0 of AZD1222 vaccination. These receptors came from an adult in good health.

The rearrangement joins TRBV3-1 (or the pseudogene TRBV3-2) to TRBJ2-1; 12 nucleotides match TRBD2. The V gene end was trimmed by 2 bases and the J gene end by 8 bases; junction bases not matched to a gene: 4. Germline V gene lookup returns CDR1 LGHDT and CDR2 YNNKEL (reference sequence). This CDR3 contains 15 residues. Written as DNA, the CDR3 is TGTGCCAGCAGCCAACTAGCGGGGGGGCGCGATGAGCAGTTCTTC. Its protein is CASSQLAGGRDEQFF.

The chain combines TRBV5-4 with TRBJ2-5; 12 bases agree with TRBD2. J lost 0 bases, V lost 4 bases, and 1 base had no gene match. CDR1 SGHNT and CDR2 YYREEE come from the germline V gene (reference sequence). This CDR3 region has 15 residues. This CDR3 reads CASSLAGGYQETQYF. The DNA for the CDR3 is TGTGCCAGCAGCCTAGCGGGGGGGTACCAAGAGACCCAGTACTTC.

The chain uses TRBV11-2 and TRBJ1-1; D ambiguous. Germline CDR1 SGHAT, CDR2 FQNNGV. Between the trimmed V and J ends, which lost 7 bases and 5 bases, there was a span of 11 bases. This CDR3 spans 12 amino acids. CDR3 coding DNA: TGTGCCAGCAACCAAGATGGTACTGAAGCTTTCTTT. This gives the protein CASNQDGTEAFF.

The chain carries TRBV10-3 and TRBJ2-2, with D perhaps matching TRBD2 (5 bases). V lost 10 bases to trimming and J lost 4 bases, with 13 bases between them. The CDR3 contains 13 residues. From germline, CDR1 is ENHRY and CDR2 SYGVKD. CDR3 protein: CATRGPGTGELFF. For the CDR3, the DNA is TGTGCCACCCGAGGGCCGGGCACCGGGGAGCTGTTTTTT.

J is TRBJ2-7 and V is TRBV12-5; D is perhaps TRBD1 (6 bases). CDR3 length equals 14 residues. The germline CDR1 and CDR2 sequences are LGHNT and FRNRAP. Deletions cut 5 bases from V and 3 bases from J, with 14 bases between. CDR3 sequence reads: CASGHDHRDYEQYF. The CDR3 nucleotides read TGTGCTAGTGGTCACGATCACAGGGACTACGAGCAGTACTTC.

The count of this clone is one. This chain connects TRBV7-2 to TRBJ1-1, with D maybe TRBD1 (5 bases). Trimming removed 4 bases from V and 2 bases from J, with 14 bases in between. There are 15 residues in the CDR3. The germline CDR1 and CDR2 sequences are SGHTA and FQGNSA. CDR3 in amino acids: CASSYLGVVNTEAFF. The CDR3, as DNA: TGTGCCAGCAGCTACTTGGGGGTCGTAAACACTGAAGCTTTCTTT.

This rearrangement joins TRBV23-1 to TRBJ1-6; a weak D match, TRBD1 (6 bases). TRBV23-1 is noted as an ORF with a role that remains uncertain. The CDR3 runs to 17 residues. V lost 8 bases and J lost 2, with 19 bases in between. The CDR3 coding sequence is TGCGCCAGCTCATATCGACGAAGGGGGACCTATAATTCACCCCTCCACTTT. This codes for CASSYRRRGTYNSPLHF.

This clone appeared a single time. V usage is TRBV11-2 and J usage is TRBJ2-3; either TRBD1 or TRBD2 may supply D (6 bases each). The germline V gene has CDR1 SGHAT and CDR2 FQNNGV. Trimming took off 0 bases at V and 4 bases at J, with 14 bases between the two ends. The CDR3 is made up of 16 amino acids. CDR3 nucleotide sequence: TGTGCCAGCAGCTTAGATCCGGGGGCAGCTGCAGATACGCAGTATTTT. This sequence encodes CASSLDPGAAADTQYF.

This clone appeared once. The V call is TRBV29-1, the J call TRBJ1-1, with D hard to call. Germline V gives CDR1 SQVTM, CDR2 ANQGSEA. CDR3 length: 15 residues. Trimming cost V 8 bases and J 3 bases, with 22 bases left between them. CDR3: CSSTVRATLDTEAFF. CDR3 in DNA: TGCAGCTCAACCGTACGGGCCACCTTGGACACTGAAGCTTTCTTT.

The chain employs TRBV11-2 and TRBJ1-2, with TRBD1 as a possible D gene (5 bases). Deletions cut 4 bases from V and 4 bases from J, with 16 bases between. The germline V gene has CDR1 SGHAT and CDR2 FQNNGV. The CDR3 is 15 amino acids. This CDR3 is CASSSLWRGSYGYTF. In DNA form, the CDR3 reads TGTGCCAGCAGCTCCCTGTGGAGGGGTTCCTATGGCTACACCTTC.

The gene calls are TRBV2 and TRBJ1-4; D gene uncertain. The V gene lost 2 bases and the J gene lost 7 bases, with 11 bases spanning the gap. Looked up from germline, CDR1 is SNHLY and CDR2 is FYNNEI. This CDR3 has 14 amino acids. The CDR3 region has the DNA TGTGCCAGCAGTGAATATCTCTCGGGTGAAAAACTGTTTTTT. This sequence encodes CASSEYLSGEKLFF.

The chain couples TRBV6-6 to TRBJ1-4; no reliable D call. Germline V gene lookup returns CDR1 MNHNY and CDR2 SVGAGI (reference sequence). V lost 8 bases to trimming and J lost 8 bases, with 12 bases between them. The CDR3 has 12 amino acids. Written as DNA, the CDR3 is TGTGCCAGCGGACCGCGTGTAGAAAAACTGTTTTTT. Translated: CASGPRVEKLFF.

V is TRBV12-3 or TRBV12-4 and J is TRBJ1-2; TRBD1 matches at 8 bases. V trimming: 6 bases; J trimming: 7 bases; junction bases outside the gene matches: 4. The CDR3 is 12 amino acids. CDR3 residues: CASSKDRAGYTF. The CDR3 coding sequence is TGTGCCAGCAGCAAGGACAGGGCTGGCTACACCTTC.

The chain carries TRBV18 and TRBJ2-1; D perhaps matches TRBD1 (7 bases). The V end lost 2 bases, the J end lost 4 bases, and 18 bases lay between the germline ends. The CDR3 has 17 residues. The V gene's germline CDR1 is KGHSH and CDR2 LQKENI. DNA for the CDR3: TGTGCCAGCTCACCAATGAACAGGGGTGCGGGATACAATGAGCAGTTCTTC. Protein sequence: CASSPMNRGAGYNEQFF.

The chain uses TRBV3-1 (or the pseudogene TRBV3-2) and TRBJ2-3; D not resolved. From germline, CDR1 is LGHDT and CDR2 YNNKEL (reference sequence). V dropped 2 bases and J dropped 3 bases, with 6 bases sitting between them. The CDR3 loop spans 13 amino acids. CDR3 nucleotide sequence: TGTGCCAGCAGCCAACGAGATACAGATACGCAGTATTTT. It encodes CASSQRDTDTQYF.

V gene TRBV19 combines with J gene TRBJ1-5; maybe TRBD1 (5 bases). The CDR3 contains 15 residues. The V end lost 5 bases, the J end lost 0 bases, and 11 bases lay between the germline ends. The germline gives CDR1 LNHDA, CDR2 SQIVND (reference sequence). The CDR3 here is CASSLQVLSNQPQHF. The DNA for the CDR3 is TGTGCCAGTAGTCTACAGGTGCTTAGCAATCAGCCCCAGCATTTT. The complete variable domain, with remaining parts taken from reference TRBV19 and TRBJ1-5, reads DGGITQSPKYLFRKEGQNVTLSCEQNLNHDAMYWYRQDPGQGLRLIYYSQIVNDFQKGDIAEGYSVSREKKESFPLTVTSAQKNPTAFYLCASSLQVLSNQPQHFGDGTRLSIL.

This sequence joins TRBV10-3 and TRBJ1-6; D remains unclear. The CDR3 length is 14 residues. The germline V gene has CDR1 ENHRY and CDR2 SYGVKD. The V and J ends lost 8 bases and 0 bases respectively, with 8 bases between them. CDR3 in DNA: TGTGCCATCTCCGGGAGCTCCTATAATTCACCCCTCCACTTT. This encodes CAISGSSYNSPLHF.

V usage is TRBV6-5 and J usage is TRBJ2-6; perhaps TRBD2 as D (5 bases). Germline CDR1 reads MNHEY; CDR2 reads SVGAGI. The ends were cut back, 11 bases at V and 3 bases at J, with 11 bases in the middle. This CDR3 is 13 amino acids long. The CDR3 sequence: CAAKEVGANVLTF. The CDR3 DNA reads as TGTGCCGCTAAGGAGGTTGGGGCCAACGTCCTGACTTTC.

This clone was seen a handful of times. The gene calls are TRBV5-4 and TRBJ1-2; D gene uncertain. Trimming removed 0 bases from V and 7 bases from J, with 10 bases in between. Per germline, CDR1 SGHNT and CDR2 YYREEE (reference sequence). This CDR3 has 13 amino acids. For the CDR3, the DNA is TGTGCCAGCAGCTTGGAGGGAATGCTTGGCTACACCTTC. It encodes CASSLEGMLGYTF. Full variable domain (missing parts from reference TRBV5-4 and TRBJ1-2): ETGVTQSPTHLIKTRGQQVTLRCSSQSGHNTVSWYQQALGQGPQFIFQYYREEENGRGNFPPRFSGLQFPNYSSELNVNALELDDSALYLCASSLEGMLGYTFGSGTRLTVV.

The chain recombines TRBV30 with TRBJ1-1, with D perhaps TRBD1 (6 bases). There are 15 residues in the CDR3. Trimming shortened V by 0 bases and J by 4 bases, and 15 bases separated the two germline ends. Germline CDR1 reads GTSNPN; CDR2 reads SVGIG (reference sequence). Here the CDR3 reads CAWSVSDRIVTEAFF. For the CDR3, the DNA is TGTGCCTGGAGTGTATCTGACAGGATAGTCACTGAAGCTTTCTTT.

The chain joins TRBV10-1 to TRBJ2-2; no reliable D call. CDR1 is WNHNN, CDR2 SYGVQD, per germline (reference sequence). The germline V and J ends were trimmed by 4 bases and 6 bases, with 9 bases remaining between them. The CDR3 extends over 13 amino acids. CDR3 loop: CASSVDFSGELFF. The CDR3 nucleotides are TGCGCCAGCAGTGTCGACTTTTCCGGGGAGCTGTTTTTT.

The rearrangement uses TRBV30 and TRBJ1-2, with 7 positions matching TRBD1. The CDR3 length is 12 residues. Germline trimming cut 2 bases from V and 8 bases from J; bases unmatched to any gene: 5. Germline-derived CDR1 and CDR2 are GTSNPN and SVGIG (reference sequence). The CDR3 spells CAWSRQGGGYTF. DNA of the CDR3: TGTGCCTGGAGTAGACAGGGAGGCGGCTACACCTTC.